One and the same sample provided the 24 T cell receptor beta chains below, sequenced in a study of T cell responses to AZD1222 COVID-19 vaccine. The method was immunoSEQ multiplex PCR; TCRdb's version includes in-frame clones alone and lacks a portion of them. There are about 170,000 clones in the sample; around nine tenths occur only once, and around 1% lies in the top ten. This sample comprised peripheral blood, obtained 28 days after the second AZD1222 dose. These receptors were obtained from an adult who received the AZD1222 COVID-19 vaccine.

The chain employs TRBV6-1 and TRBJ1-3; 7 bases align to TRBD1. The CDR3 runs 18 residues. The germline CDR1 and CDR2 sequences are MNHNS and SASEGT. Trimming cost V 3 bases and J 7 bases; bases outside gene matches: 18. DNA of the CDR3: TGTGCCAGCAGTGAGGTCCCGGGACAGATTCACTGGAGGAACACCATATATTTT. Amino acids: CASSEVPGQIHWRNTIYF.

The chain is built from TRBV4-1 and TRBJ1-3; a possible D gene is TRBD1 (5 bases). Trimming left V 6 bases short and J 0 bases short, with 21 bases between. This CDR3 contains 18 residues. The germline gives CDR1 MGHRA, CDR2 YSYEKL. In DNA, the CDR3 is TGCGCCAGCAGAATCAGGGAAGGTGGGGTTTCCTCTGGAAACACCATATATTTT. Its protein is CASRIREGGVSSGNTIYF.

This chain connects TRBV5-1 to TRBJ1-5; TRBD1 might be the D (6 bases). Trimming took 3 bases from V and 7 from J, leaving 29 bases between them. Per germline, CDR1 SGHRS and CDR2 YFSETQ. CDR3 size: 19 residues. This CDR3 is CASSSDNRAWDINGQPQHF. CDR3 in DNA: TGCGCCAGCAGCTCCGATAATCGGGCCTGGGACATCAATGGCCAGCCCCAGCATTTT.

J is TRBJ1-2 and V is TRBV6-5, with D possibly matching TRBD1 (5 bases). V lost 0 bases to trimming and J lost 6 bases, with 17 bases between them. Germline loops: CDR1 MNHEY, CDR2 SVGAGI. This CDR3 has 16 residues. This chain's CDR3 is CASSYSGTVSLHGYTF. The CDR3 coding sequence is TGTGCCAGCAGTTACTCTGGGACGGTCTCCTTACATGGCTACACCTTC.

This rearrangement joins TRBV19 to TRBJ2-2, with D unresolved. The CDR3 consists of 11 residues. Germline CDR1 and CDR2: LNHDA and SQIVND (reference sequence). V was cut by 4 bases and J by 6 bases, with 3 bases left in between. The CDR3 coding sequence is TGTGCCAGTAGTAAGTCCGGGGAGCTGTTTTTT. Protein sequence: CASSKSGELFF.

The chain combines TRBV9 with TRBJ1-4, with 10 bases aligning to TRBD1. The V and J ends lost 0 bases and 10 bases, in that order; junction bases with no gene match: 3. CDR1 SGDLS and CDR2 YYNGEE come from the germline V gene. The CDR3 covers 14 residues. CDR3 amino acids: CASSVGGDRGKLFF. CDR3 sequence (DNA): TGTGCCAGCAGCGTAGGGGGGGACAGGGGAAAACTGTTTTTT.

The V gene is TRBV5-6, the J gene TRBJ1-5; D is undetermined. This CDR3 has 13 amino acids. Germline values: CDR1 SGHDT, CDR2 YYEEEE. V was cut by 1 base and J by 0 bases, with 2 bases left in between. The CDR3 region has the DNA TGTGCCAGCAGCTTGTATAGCAATCAGCCCCAGCATTTT. It yields the protein CASSLYSNQPQHF.

This chain joins TRBV11-2 and TRBJ2-7, with TRBD2 as a possible D gene (5 bases). The CDR3 consists of 13 residues. Trimming removed 7 bases at V and 3 bases at J, with 13 bases between. CDR1 is SGHAT and CDR2 is FQNNGV in the germline V gene. DNA of the CDR3: TGTGCCAGCATCTCACCTGAGGGCTACGAGCAGTACTTC. It specifies CASISPEGYEQYF.

The gene calls are TRBV2 and TRBJ1-2, with 8 positions matching TRBD1. The germline gives CDR1 SNHLY, CDR2 FYNNEI. The CDR3 spans 14 residues. After removal of 4 bases from V and 3 bases from J, the junction contained 4 bases not matched to a gene. The CDR3 here is CASSARTGHYGYTF. The CDR3 nucleotides are TGTGCCAGCAGTGCCCGGACAGGGCACTATGGCTACACCTTC. Drawing the rest from reference TRBV2 and TRBJ1-2, the complete variable domain is EPEVTQTPSHQVTQMGQEVILRCVPISNHLYFYWYRQILGQKVEFLVSFYNNEISEKSEIFDDQFSVERPDGSNFTLKIRSTKLEDSAMYFCASSARTGHYGYTFGSGTRLTVV.

CDR3 residues: CASSVGMGSGNTIYF. CDR3 nucleotides: TGTGCCAGCAGCGTAGGGATGGGCTCTGGAAACACCATATATTTT. The V call is TRBV9, the J call TRBJ1-3; no definite D call. Germline values: CDR1 SGDLS, CDR2 YYNGEE. The CDR3 has 15 amino acids. Trimming removed 0 bases from V and 0 bases from J, with 7 bases in between.

The V and J genes are TRBV10-3 and TRBJ1-2; 8 bases are shared with TRBD1. The germline CDR1 and CDR2 sequences are ENHRY and SYGVKD. The CDR3 totals 14 residues. The V gene end was trimmed by 5 bases and the J gene end by 3 bases; junction bases not matched to a gene: 5. CDR3 sequence reads: CAISPGQDYYGYTF. The CDR3 nucleotides read TGTGCCATCAGTCCGGGACAGGATTACTATGGCTACACCTTC.

This chain links TRBV20-1 with TRBJ1-1; the D is unclear. V dropped 3 bases and J dropped 1 base, with 9 bases sitting between them. Germline V gene sequence: CDR1 DFQATT, CDR2 SNEGSKA (reference sequence). CDR3 length: 13 amino acids. As DNA, the CDR3 is TGCAGTGCTAGTCGAACGGAGAACACTGAAGCTTTCTTT. Its protein is CSASRTENTEAFF.

The chain links TRBV19 to TRBJ1-2; a possible D gene is TRBD1 (5 bases). Germline CDR1 is LNHDA and CDR2 is SQIVND (reference sequence). This CDR3 spans 13 amino acids. The V and J ends lost 6 bases and 3 bases respectively, with 11 bases between them. The CDR3 sequence: CASRRTRDYGYTF. Written as DNA, the CDR3 is TGTGCCAGTAGGAGGACACGGGACTATGGCTACACCTTC.

The chain joins TRBV6-1 to TRBJ2-7; 8 nucleotides align to TRBD2. This CDR3 region has 18 residues. After removal of 2 bases from V and 4 bases from J, the junction contained 16 bases not matched to a gene. Per germline, CDR1 MNHNS and CDR2 SASEGT. In DNA, the CDR3 is TGTGCCAGCAGTGAATTAGGGTTCCCTCCGGAGCGGGGGTACGAGCAGTACTTC. As protein: CASSELGFPPERGYEQYF.

V gene TRBV5-1 combines with J gene TRBJ2-1; 8 nucleotides agree with TRBD2. With 4 bases clipped from V and 1 base from J, the junction kept 10 bases outside the gene matches. The CDR3 runs 17 residues. Germline CDR1 reads SGHRS; CDR2 reads YFSETQ. The CDR3 DNA follows: TGCGCCAGCAGCAGAATCCCGGCTAGCGGGTCCTACAATGAGCAGTTCTTC. This codes for CASSRIPASGSYNEQFF.

The chain has TRBV4-2 and TRBJ1-2, with a tentative D call TRBD1 (5 bases). Per germline, CDR1 LGHNA and CDR2 YNFKEQ. V dropped 4 bases and J dropped 2 bases, with 17 bases sitting between them. The CDR3 runs 16 residues. The CDR3 coding sequence is TGTGCCAGCAGCCCTTGGCTCGGGGGAGCCAACTATGGCTACACCTTC. This gives the protein CASSPWLGGANYGYTF.

DNA for the CDR3: TGTGCCAGCAGCCAAGTGCCAATTTGGGGGGATGAAAAACTGTTTTTT. Protein: CASSQVPIWGDEKLFF. The chain has TRBV14 and TRBJ1-4; D is perhaps TRBD1 (5 bases). CDR3 length: 16 residues. Between the trimmed V and J ends, which lost 1 base and 6 bases, there was a span of 15 bases. CDR1 is SGHDN and CDR2 is FVKESK in the germline V gene. The complete variable domain, with remaining parts taken from reference TRBV14 and TRBJ1-4, reads EAGVTQFPSHSVIEKGQTVTLRCDPISGHDNLYWYRRVMGKEIKFLLHFVKESKQDESGMPNNRFLAERTGGTYSTLKVQPAELEDSGVYFCASSQVPIWGDEKLFFGSGTQLSVL.

The V gene is TRBV27, the J gene TRBJ2-1, with 9 positions matching TRBD1. Germline values: CDR1 MNHEY, CDR2 SMNVEV (reference sequence). The CDR3 is 16 amino acids. Trimming took 3 bases from V and 7 from J; bases not matched to a gene: 10. CDR3 nucleotide sequence: TGTGCCAGCAGTTTTTCCGCGGGACAGGGTAAAAATGAGCAGTTCTTC. Encoded protein: CASSFSAGQGKNEQFF.

This clone was seen once. The V call is TRBV9, the J call TRBJ2-7; possible D gene TRBD2, 6 bases. Germline V CDR1 and CDR2: SGDLS, YYNGEE. The germline V and J ends were trimmed by 4 bases and 2 bases, with 13 bases remaining between them. The length of the CDR3 is 14 residues. The CDR3 DNA follows: TGTGCCAGCAGCCCGGGAGCGGCGACCTACGAGCAGTACTTC. It codes for CASSPGAATYEQYF.

V gene TRBV6-5 combines with J gene TRBJ1-1, with 7 bases identical to TRBD1. Germline V CDR1 and CDR2: MNHEY, SVGAGI. The CDR3 is 12 residues long. J lost 1 base, V lost 10 bases, and 3 bases had no gene match. CDR3 sequence reads: CAINRGNTEAFF. In nucleotides, the CDR3 is TGTGCCATAAACAGGGGGAACACTGAAGCTTTCTTT.

V gene TRBV9 combines with J gene TRBJ2-3, with D tentatively TRBD2 (5 bases). Looked up from germline, CDR1 is SGDLS and CDR2 is YYNGEE. This CDR3 is built from 15 residues. The V gene lost 0 bases and the J gene lost 1 base, with 9 bases spanning the gap. The CDR3 region is CASSVGNSGTDTQYF. The DNA of the CDR3 is TGTGCCAGCAGCGTAGGGAATAGCGGCACAGATACGCAGTATTTT.

The chain couples TRBV2 to TRBJ1-2; D is unclear. In germline, CDR1 is SNHLY, CDR2 FYNNEI. This CDR3 has 15 residues. Trimming pared 11 bases from V and 3 bases from J, leaving 22 bases between. The CDR3 protein is CASLLEQTSYYGYTF. The CDR3 DNA reads as TGTGCCTCCTTGCTGGAACAGACCTCTTACTATGGCTACACCTTC. Variable domain in full (rest from reference TRBV2 and TRBJ1-2): EPEVTQTPSHQVTQMGQEVILRCVPISNHLYFYWYRQILGQKVEFLVSFYNNEISEKSEIFDDQFSVERPDGSNFTLKIRSTKLEDSAMYFCASLLEQTSYYGYTFGSGTRLTVV.

The V and J genes are TRBV7-9 and TRBJ2-6, with TRBD1 matching over 7 bases. The CDR3 consists of 19 residues. Germline lookup yields CDR1 SEHNR and CDR2 FQNEAQ (reference sequence). Losses at the gene ends were 1 base for V and 0 bases for J; bases not matched to a gene: 9. CDR3 in amino acids: CASSLGGGRISSGANVLTF. The CDR3 coding sequence is TGTGCCAGCAGCTTAGGAGGGGGCAGGATATCCTCTGGGGCCAACGTCCTGACTTTC.

The chain carries TRBV5-1 and TRBJ2-5; TRBD2 aligns across 8 bases. The CDR3 runs to 16 residues. Germline values: CDR1 SGHRS, CDR2 YFSETQ. V dropped 3 bases and J dropped 5; count of bases not matched to a gene: 12. Here the CDR3 reads CASSSGSSSGWETQYF. The DNA for the CDR3 is TGCGCCAGCAGCTCTGGAAGCTCTAGCGGGTGGGAGACCCAGTACTTC.